This T cell receptor beta chain was recovered during a study of follicular helper T cells after annual influenza vaccination. Concerning this clone itself: The antigen remains unidentified.

Sequencing of TCRB used Survey level resolution. Clones were sequenced by immunoSEQ multiplex PCR, and TCRdb holds only the in-frame ones, with some missing. The repertoire holds roughly 9,800 clones, with around 80% as singletons. The time point here: 2015-2016 season, 7 days after influenza vaccination. Per time point, roughly 35-100 mL of blood was sampled. Notes on the study in general: Successive annual vaccinations recalled a recurrent oligoclonal ICOS+CD38+ cTfh response with influenza-specific clonotypes.

This TCR derives from an adult who received the influenza vaccine. The source was CXCR5+ CD38- circulating T follicular helper cells from blood, collected 7 days after influenza vaccination. The subset is: circulating Tfh, non-naive CD4+CXCR5+PD-1+ (ICOS+CD38+ or ICOS-CD38-).

The CDR3 DNA reads TGTGCCAGTAAGGTAGGCACGGCCGGGGATTCACCCCTCCACTTT. Protein product: CASKVGTAGDSPLHF. The chain combines TRBV19 with TRBJ1-6; D is ambiguous. The CDR3 loop spans 15 amino acids. Trimming stripped 7 bases from V and 8 bases from J, with 18 bases between. Per the germline V gene, CDR1 is LNHDA and CDR2 is SQIVND (reference sequence).